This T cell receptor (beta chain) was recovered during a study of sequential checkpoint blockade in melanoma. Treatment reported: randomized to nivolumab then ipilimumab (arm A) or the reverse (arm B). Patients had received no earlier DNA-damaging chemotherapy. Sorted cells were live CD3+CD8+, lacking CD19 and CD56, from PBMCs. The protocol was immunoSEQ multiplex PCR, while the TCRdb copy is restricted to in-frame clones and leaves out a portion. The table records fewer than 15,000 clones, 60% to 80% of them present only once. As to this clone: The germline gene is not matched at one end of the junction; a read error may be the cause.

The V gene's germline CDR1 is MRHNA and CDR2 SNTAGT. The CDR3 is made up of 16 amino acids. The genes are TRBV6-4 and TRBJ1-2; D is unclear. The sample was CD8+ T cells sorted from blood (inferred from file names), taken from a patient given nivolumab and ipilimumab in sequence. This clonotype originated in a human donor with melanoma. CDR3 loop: CASSYSTSWLKESYTF. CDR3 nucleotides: TGTGCCAGCAGTTACTCAACCTCCTGGTTAAAAGAGAGCTACACCTTC.